This T cell receptor beta chain was identified in a study of Ad26.COV2.S vaccination and SARS-CoV-2 variants. Overall study context: By the intramuscular route, Ad26.COV2.S was given once, or twice 56 days apart. Study-wide points: Vaccine recipients and placebo recipients showed similar non-spike TCR breadth.

Comments on this clone: The antigen is not known.

The CDR3 spans 16 residues. Germline CDR1 SNHLY, CDR2 FYNNEI. V shed 8 bases and J shed 1 base, with 21 bases lying between them. Data came from immunoSEQ multiplex PCR; TCRdb stores just in-frame clones and leaves some out. The sample has hundreds of thousands of clones, approximately 90% seen once; the top ten hold around 6.4%. The treatment was: around 19 received Ad26.COV2.S at low or high dose, single or two shots; roughly five received placebo; per-sample allocation not given. Day 63 following the first vaccine or placebo injection was when the samples were taken. An adult donor aged 18-55 years was enrolled in Boston.

The chain recombines TRBV2 with TRBJ2-7, with D unresolved. The material sequenced was peripheral blood, taken in a trial of Ad26.COV2.S vaccine versus placebo. This sequence originates from a person aged 18-65 years who received the Ad26.COV2.S COVID-19 vaccine or a placebo. The CDR3 loop is CASYNWKGLGSYEQYF. CDR3 nucleotide sequence: TGTGCCAGCTACAACTGGAAGGGCTTAGGGTCCTACGAGCAGTACTTC.